This TCR beta chain was sequenced for a study of T cells in Graves' hyperthyroidism and ophthalmopathy. For the study at large: Pretreatment peripheral blood was obtained at initial diagnosis. Findings of the study overall: Through a model of 13 V-J features, ophthalmopathy was separated from stable hyperthyroidism.

From RNA transcripts, TCR beta CDR3 regions were amplified. The primer set for the first-round RT-PCR of the TCR CDR3 was HTBI. TCRdb re-called the multiplex PCR reads through MiXCR, storing one row per CDR3 protein. The sample consists of 750,000 to 900,000 distinct CDR3 sequences, 35% to 45% of them appearing once. Points on this clonotype: As yet, its antigen is unknown.

This CDR3 comprises 14 residues. Germline CDR1 and CDR2: ENHRY and SYGVKD. Exclusion of a patient resulted from uncontrolled infection, other autoimmune disease, pregnancy or lactation. Orbital computed tomography and thyroid ultrasound, together with serum TRAb and thyroxine and clinical symptoms, were used for diagnoses. The sample taken for sequencing was blood. The genes are TRBV10-3 and TRBJ1-4; 8 nucleotides agree with TRBD1. This clonotype originated in a man between 18 and 35 years old with Graves' hyperthyroidism. The CDR3: CVSKDRGRGGKLFF. CDR3 DNA sequence: TGTGTCAGCAAAGACAGGGGTAGAGGTGGAAAACTGTTTTTT.